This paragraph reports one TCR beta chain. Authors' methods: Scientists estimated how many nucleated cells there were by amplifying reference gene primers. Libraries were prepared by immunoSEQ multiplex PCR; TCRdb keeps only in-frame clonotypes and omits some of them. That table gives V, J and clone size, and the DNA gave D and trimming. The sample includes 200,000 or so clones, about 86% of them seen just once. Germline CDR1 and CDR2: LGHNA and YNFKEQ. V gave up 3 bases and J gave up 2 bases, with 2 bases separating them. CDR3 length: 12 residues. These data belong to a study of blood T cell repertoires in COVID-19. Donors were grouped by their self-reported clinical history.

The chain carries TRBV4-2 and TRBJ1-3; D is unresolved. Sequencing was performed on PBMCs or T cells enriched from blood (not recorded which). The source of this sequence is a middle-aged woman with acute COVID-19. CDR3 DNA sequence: TGTGCCAGCAGCCACGCTGGAAACACCATATATTTT. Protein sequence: CASSHAGNTIYF.